The 22 T cell receptor beta chains in this list originate from one sample, sequenced in a study of OX40 agonist ivuxolimab in advanced cancers. Using immunoSEQ multiplex PCR, the repertoire was profiled, and TCRdb retains in-frame clones only, with some absent. The repertoire has 70,000 to 95,000 clones, approximately 90% of them found once; the top ten carry 1% to 1.3%. This material consisted of CD4+ or CD8+ T cells sorted from blood, taken in a trial of the OX40 agonist ivuxolimab. The source is an adult with an advanced solid tumor such as melanoma, head and neck, liver or kidney cancer.

V and J are TRBV28 and TRBJ2-2; D uncertain. V was clipped by 7 bases and J by 6 bases, with 9 bases between them. Looked up from germline, CDR1 is MDHEN and CDR2 is SYDVKM. CDR3 size: 12 residues. DNA of the CDR3: TGTGCCAGCATGGGGTTGGCCGGGGAGCTGTTTTTT. Amino acid sequence: CASMGLAGELFF.

This rearrangement joins TRBV5-5 to TRBJ2-1, with TRBD2 matching over 8 bases. CDR3 length: 14 residues. Trimming took 2 bases from V and 8 from J; bases not matched to a gene: 6. CDR1 and CDR2 from the germline V gene are SGHKS and YYEKEE (reference sequence). CDR3 region: CASSFPKLADEQFF. The CDR3, as DNA: TGTGCCAGCAGCTTTCCGAAACTAGCGGATGAGCAGTTCTTC.

This clone was seen a single time. The rearrangement uses TRBV27 and TRBJ1-2, with 7 bases matching TRBD1. The CDR3 loop spans 15 amino acids. V lost 6 bases to trimming and J lost 1 base; unmatched junction nucleotides: 8. Germline V gene lookup returns CDR1 MNHEY and CDR2 SMNVEV (reference sequence). CDR3 coding DNA: TGTGCCAGCAGATTGACAGGGCAGCGTAACTATGGCTACACCTTC. It specifies CASRLTGQRNYGYTF.

The chain combines TRBV16 with TRBJ2-7, with TRBD1 matching 10 bases. The CDR3 totals 15 residues. The V gene end was trimmed by 2 bases and the J gene end by 2 bases; junction bases not matched to a gene: 3. Looked up from germline, CDR1 is KGHSY and CDR2 is FQNENV. CDR3 in DNA: TGTGCCAGCAGCCAACGAGACAGGGGGCCCTACGAGCAGTACTTC. This gives the protein CASSQRDRGPYEQYF.

In its sample, this clone was seen once. The chain has TRBV6-5 and TRBJ2-1; 11 bases align to TRBD2. The CDR3 is 11 residues long. The V gene's germline CDR1 is MNHEY and CDR2 SVGAGI. J was trimmed by 9 bases and V by 10 bases; bases with no gene match: 2. The DNA of the CDR3 is TGTGCCATAACTAGCGGGGGTGAGCAGTTCTTC. Protein sequence: CAITSGGEQFF.

The chain has TRBV5-1 and TRBJ2-7; D gene ambiguous. V lost 0 bases, J lost 4 bases, and 11 bases lay in between. The germline gives CDR1 SGHRS, CDR2 YFSETQ. The CDR3 is 14 amino acids. Here the CDR3 DNA reads TGCGCCAGCAGCTTGGATGGTAGTTTTTACGAGCAGTACTTC. It is translated as CASSLDGSFYEQYF.

CDR3 sequence reads: CASSLVSRSGTGELFF. CDR3 nucleotides: TGCGCCAGCAGCTTGGTTAGTCGTTCCGGCACCGGGGAGCTGTTTTTT. This rearrangement joins TRBV5-1 to TRBJ2-2; D remains ambiguous. The CDR3 totals 16 residues. Deletions cut 0 bases from V and 4 bases from J, with 13 bases between. Germline V lookup: CDR1 SGHRS, CDR2 YFSETQ.

Only one count was recorded for this clone. V and J are TRBV5-1 and TRBJ2-1; 9 nucleotides line up with TRBD2. The CDR3 loop spans 16 amino acids. CDR1 is SGHRS and CDR2 is YFSETQ in the germline V gene. V was clipped by 4 bases and J by 10 bases; unmatched bases: 15. The CDR3 is CASSAWGASGDKEQFF. For the CDR3, the DNA is TGCGCCAGCAGCGCGTGGGGGGCTAGCGGGGATAAGGAGCAGTTCTTC.

This rearrangement joins TRBV7-2 to TRBJ2-5; possibly TRBD2 for D (6 bases). Germline V CDR1 and CDR2: SGHTA, FQGNSA. The germline V and J ends were trimmed by 0 bases and 4 bases, with 6 bases remaining between them. The CDR3 length is 13 residues. CDR3 bases: TGTGCCAGCAGCTTAGCGCGGGGAGAGACCCAGTACTTC. Translated, it gives CASSLARGETQYF.

The V call is TRBV11-2, the J call TRBJ1-2; D call uncertain. The CDR3 has 13 amino acids. The V end lost 1 base, the J end lost 2 bases, and 5 bases lay between the germline ends. Looked up from germline, CDR1 is SGHAT and CDR2 is FQNNGV. The CDR3 loop reads CASSLGPNYGYTF. CDR3 nucleotide sequence: TGTGCCAGCAGCTTAGGGCCGAACTATGGCTACACCTTC.

This clone occurred a few times. The chain combines TRBV9 with TRBJ2-3; D remains ambiguous. The CDR3 is made up of 11 amino acids. Germline V gives CDR1 SGDLS, CDR2 YYNGEE. Trimming pared 7 bases from V and 7 bases from J, leaving 10 bases between. The DNA of the CDR3 is TGTGCCAGCGGATCCTCGTATACGCAGTATTTT. Its translation: CASGSSYTQYF. Together with reference TRBV9 and TRBJ2-3, the CDR3 gives the full variable domain: DSGVTQTPKHLITATGQRVTLRCSPRSGDLSVYWYQQSLDQGLQFLIQYYNGEERAKGNILERFSAQQFPDLHSELNLSSLELGDSALYFCASGSSYTQYFGPGTRLTVL.

V gene TRBV5-4 combines with J gene TRBJ1-2, with a possible D match to TRBD1 (6 bases). CDR3 length: 14 amino acids. CDR1 is SGHNT and CDR2 is YYREEE in the germline V gene (reference sequence). Between the trimmed V and J ends, which lost 1 base and 4 bases, there was a span of 11 bases. CDR3 region: CASSLLGAPYGYTF. DNA of the CDR3: TGTGCCAGCAGCTTGTTGGGGGCCCCCTATGGCTACACCTTC.

The genes are TRBV10-3 and TRBJ2-7; the D gene is possibly TRBD1 (6 bases). Trimming took off 5 bases at V and 0 bases at J, with 14 bases between the two ends. The CDR3 totals 15 residues. Germline assignment: CDR1 ENHRY and CDR2 SYGVKD. Written as DNA, the CDR3 is TGTGCCATCAGTCCCGGGCAGGGGACCTCCTACGAGCAGTACTTC. This translates into CAISPGQGTSYEQYF.

The rearrangement joins TRBV25-1 to TRBJ2-5; D gene ambiguous. Germline V CDR1 and CDR2: MGHDK, SYGVNS. V shed 4 bases and J shed 7 bases, with 7 bases lying between them. This CDR3 spans 11 amino acids. CDR3: CASSALGTQYF. DNA of the CDR3: TGTGCCAGCAGTGCCTTAGGGACCCAGTACTTC.

V usage is TRBV12-5 and J usage is TRBJ1-1; no clear D gene. Germline CDR1 and CDR2: LGHNT and FRNRAP. V lost 6 bases and J 0 bases, leaving 14 bases between the germline ends. The CDR3 has 15 residues. DNA for the CDR3: TGTGCTAGTGGCTCCATTCCAGGAATGAACACTGAAGCTTTCTTT. Translated: CASGSIPGMNTEAFF.

The chain uses TRBV28 and TRBJ1-1; D ambiguous. CDR3 length equals 13 residues. The V gene lost 5 bases and the J gene lost 8 bases, with 15 bases spanning the gap. Germline V gene sequence: CDR1 MDHEN, CDR2 SYDVKM. The CDR3 here is CASSAPLNREAFF. In DNA form, the CDR3 reads TGTGCCAGCAGTGCACCACTCAATCGAGAAGCTTTCTTT.

The genes are TRBV11-2 and TRBJ1-1; 7 positions match TRBD1. The V gene end was trimmed by 7 bases and the J gene end by 2 bases; junction bases not matched to a gene: 10. The germline V gene encodes CDR1 SGHAT and CDR2 FQNNGV. The CDR3 consists of 15 residues. CDR3 coding DNA: TGTGCCAGCATCCTCTCAGGGGGGATTAACACTGAAGCTTTCTTT. Its translation: CASILSGGINTEAFF.

This chain connects TRBV9 to TRBJ2-1; the match to TRBD2 covers 11 bases. Losses at the gene ends were 4 bases for V and 6 bases for J; bases not matched to a gene: 6. CDR3 size: 15 residues. The V gene's germline CDR1 is SGDLS and CDR2 YYNGEE. CDR3 sequence (DNA): TGTGCCAGCAGCCCACTAGCGGGAGTGGGCAATGAGCAGTTCTTC. This sequence encodes CASSPLAGVGNEQFF.

The J gene is TRBJ2-2, the V gene TRBV4-1, with TRBD2 matching 8 bases. The germline CDR1 and CDR2 sequences are MGHRA and YSYEKL. CDR3 length equals 15 residues. With V trimmed by 6 bases and J by 5 bases, 8 bases remained unmatched. As DNA, the CDR3 is TGCGCCAGCAGTGGGAGCGGGAGTGGGACCGGGGAGCTGTTTTTT. This gives the protein CASSGSGSGTGELFF.

The chain has TRBV11-3 and TRBJ2-1; weak D call: TRBD2 (6 bases). This CDR3 spans 13 amino acids. Trimming shortened V by 6 bases and J by 7 bases, and 13 bases separated the two germline ends. CDR1 and CDR2 (germline): SGHNT, YENEEA. The CDR3 sequence: CASSRLVGNEQFF. The CDR3 DNA sequence: TGTGCCAGCAGTCGACTAGTCGGGAATGAGCAGTTCTTC.

This chain links TRBV5-1 with TRBJ2-1; D uncertain. Germline V gene data show CDR1 as SGHRS and CDR2 as YFSETQ. CDR3 length equals 14 residues. The ends were cut back, 1 base at V and 4 bases at J, with 9 bases in the middle. The CDR3 spells CASSLPGGYNEQFF. Here the CDR3 DNA reads TGCGCCAGCAGCTTGCCGGGTGGATACAATGAGCAGTTCTTC.

The genes are TRBV6-8 and TRBJ1-1; D remains ambiguous. CDR1 and CDR2 (germline): MNHGY, SAAAGT. V was shortened by 1 base and J by 1 base, with 4 bases between the two germline ends. The CDR3 extends over 13 amino acids. CDR3 sequence: CASSYWTNTEAFF. CDR3 nucleotides: TGTGCCAGCAGTTACTGGACGAACACTGAAGCTTTCTTT.